This entry lists 32 T cell receptor beta chains sequenced from one sample in a study of identical twins. TCRdb processed the 5' RACE reads anew with MiXCR; each CDR3 protein has one entry. The table lists a few hundred thousand distinct CDR3 sequences, roughly an eighth of them singletons, with approximately 1% in the top ten. This sample was also put to use in a study of yellow fever vaccine responses in identical twins.

Sequencing input: CD4+ T cells sorted from blood. The origin of the receptors is a woman aged 18-29 years in good health.

This clonotype turned up a few times. The rearrangement links TRBV28 to TRBJ2-1, with no clear D. The CDR3 sequence is 11 residues long. Germline values: CDR1 MDHEN, CDR2 SYDVKM. The V gene lost 8 bases and the J gene lost 5 bases, with 7 bases spanning the gap. As DNA, the CDR3 is TGTGCCAGCTGGGGTAACAATGAGCAGTTCTTC. Translated: CASWGNNEQFF.

On this clonotype: Germline and junction disagree at one end, which may indicate a read error. The chain is built from TRBV7-7 and TRBJ2-5, with D possibly TRBD1 on 5 matching bases. CDR1 SSHAT and CDR2 FNYEAQ come from the germline V gene (reference sequence). CDR3 length: 15 amino acids. The CDR3 region is CASSLVAGSQETQYF. CDR3 bases: TGTGCTAGCAGCTTAGTGGCAGGGTCCCAAGAGACCCAGTACTTC.

A few counts support this clonotype. This chain joins TRBV20-1 and TRBJ2-1; tentatively, D is TRBD1 or TRBD2 (6 bases each). The CDR3 spans 14 residues. Looked up from germline, CDR1 is DFQATT and CDR2 is SNEGSKA (reference sequence). V was pared by 1 base and J by 6 bases, with 13 bases between. The CDR3 loop is CSARGSGALNEQFF. In DNA, the CDR3 is TGCAGTGCTAGAGGGTCGGGGGCTCTCAATGAGCAGTTCTTC.

The chain uses TRBV3-1 and TRBJ2-1; 7 nucleotides agree with TRBD1. CDR1 is LGHDT and CDR2 is YNNKEL in the germline V gene (reference sequence). There are 13 residues in the CDR3. With V trimmed by 4 bases and J by 10 bases, 7 bases remained unmatched. The CDR3 loop reads CASSPKGAFEQFF. As DNA, the CDR3 is TGTGCCAGCAGCCCAAAGGGGGCATTCGAGCAGTTCTTC.

This clonotype was observed a few times. V is TRBV6-5 and J is TRBJ2-1; a weak D match, TRBD2 (7 bases). The CDR3 has 16 amino acids. The V end was cut by 0 bases, the J end by 6 bases, with 15 bases between. Germline values: CDR1 MNHEY, CDR2 SVGAGI. The CDR3 sequence is CASSYSGGAGSNEQFF. As DNA, the CDR3 is TGTGCCAGCAGTTACTCGGGGGGGGCTGGCAGCAATGAGCAGTTCTTC.

This clonotype has more than one count but fewer than ten. The rearrangement joins TRBV12-3 or TRBV12-4 to TRBJ2-3; 15 bases fit TRBD2. Germline trimming cut 4 bases from V and 0 bases from J; bases unmatched to any gene: 14. There are 21 residues in the CDR3. The CDR3 bases are TGTGCCAGCAGTTCCCGACAGAGGACTAGCGGGAGGGGCCCTAGCACAGATACGCAGTATTTT. This gives the protein CASSSRQRTSGRGPSTDTQYF.

The rearrangement links TRBV20-1 to TRBJ2-1; 7 nucleotides align to TRBD2. Germline CDR1 is DFQATT and CDR2 is SNEGSKA (reference sequence). This CDR3 has 15 residues. The J segment lost 1 base and the V segment lost 6 bases, leaving 9 bases of the junction unmatched. The CDR3 spells CSAPKLAFSYNEQFF. DNA of the CDR3: TGCAGTGCGCCCAAACTAGCGTTTTCCTACAATGAGCAGTTCTTC.

This chain connects TRBV7-3 to TRBJ1-1, with D possibly matching TRBD1 (5 bases). V was cut by 5 bases and J by 7 bases, with 17 bases left in between. This CDR3 region has 14 residues. CDR1 is SGHTA and CDR2 is FQGTGA in the germline V gene. This chain's CDR3 is CASSRGPQAYEAFF. The CDR3 coding sequence is TGTGCCAGCAGCAGGGGCCCCCAGGCGTATGAAGCTTTCTTT.

This clonotype was counted between two and nine times. This sequence joins TRBV19 and TRBJ2-1; 8 bases are a match to TRBD1. V lost 4 bases to trimming and J lost 9 bases; unmatched junction nucleotides: 14. The CDR3 has 16 residues. Germline V CDR1 and CDR2: LNHDA, SQIVND (reference sequence). CDR3 loop: CASSTSQTGALGEQFF. The CDR3 coding sequence is TGTGCCAGTAGTACCTCTCAGACAGGGGCCTTGGGTGAGCAGTTCTTC.

This clonotype was found a few times. V and J are TRBV20-1 and TRBJ2-7; D tentatively fits TRBD1 or TRBD2 (5 bases each). Trimming stripped 3 bases from V and 0 bases from J, with 15 bases between. The CDR3 runs to 15 residues. Per germline, CDR1 DFQATT and CDR2 SNEGSKA (reference sequence). This CDR3 reads CSASGVKGSSYEQYF. CDR3 DNA sequence: TGCAGTGCTAGTGGGGTAAAGGGGAGCTCCTACGAGCAGTACTTC.

A few counts support this clonotype. The chain uses TRBV3-1 and TRBJ2-2; TRBD2 matches at 8 bases. The junction had 6 bases not matched to a gene; V was cut back by 6 bases and J by 0 bases. The CDR3 length is 16 residues. The germline V gene has CDR1 LGHDT and CDR2 YNNKEL (reference sequence). The CDR3: CASSLRTSSNTGELFF. The CDR3 DNA reads as TGTGCCAGCAGTCTAAGGACTAGCTCGAACACCGGGGAGCTGTTTTTT.

There are many counts of this clonotype. This chain links TRBV11-3 with TRBJ2-1; D possibly corresponds to TRBD1 (5 bases). This CDR3 contains 11 residues. With 4 bases removed from V and 10 bases from J, the gap between germline ends came to 8 bases. Germline V lookup: CDR1 SGHNT, CDR2 YENEEA. The DNA for the CDR3 is TGTGCCAGCAGCTCGTCAGGGGAGCAGTTCTTC. It translates to CASSSSGEQFF.

This clonotype has a count of ten or more. The gene calls are TRBV10-3 and TRBJ1-2, with D unresolved. Trimming left V 2 bases short and J 2 bases short, with 9 bases between. This CDR3 contains 14 residues. Germline-derived CDR1 and CDR2 are ENHRY and SYGVKD. The chain's CDR3 is CAISEPTGNYGYTF. CDR3 nucleotides: TGTGCCATCAGTGAGCCGACGGGAAACTATGGCTACACCTTC.

The sample holds a few counts of this clonotype. V and J are TRBV2 and TRBJ2-1; D not certain. The germline V and J ends were trimmed by 6 bases and 5 bases, with 17 bases remaining between them. CDR1 and CDR2 (germline): SNHLY, FYNNEI. CDR3 length equals 15 residues. The DNA of the CDR3 is TGTGCCAGCAGCCCGAACAGCCTAAGTAACAATGAGCAGTTCTTC. Residues: CASSPNSLSNNEQFF.

V usage is TRBV19 and J usage is TRBJ2-5; TRBD1 might be the D (5 bases). The V and J ends lost 4 bases and 1 base respectively, with 10 bases between them. Per the germline V gene, CDR1 is LNHDA and CDR2 is SQIVND (reference sequence). This CDR3 spans 14 amino acids. The CDR3 here is CASSTRTLQETQYF. The CDR3 nucleotides read TGTGCCAGTAGTACCCGGACACTCCAAGAGACCCAGTACTTC.

This clonotype showed up just a few times. The chain carries TRBV7-3 and TRBJ2-7, with unresolved D. V lost 5 bases to trimming and J lost 3 bases, with 11 bases between them. The V gene's germline CDR1 is SGHTA and CDR2 FQGTGA. This CDR3 comprises 13 residues. The CDR3 loop reads CASSPKPNYEQYF. The CDR3 DNA reads TGTGCCAGCAGCCCGAAACCAAACTACGAGCAGTACTTC. The variable domain in full, completed from reference TRBV7-3 and TRBJ2-7, reads GAGVSQTPSNKVTEKGKYVELRCDPISGHTALYWYRQSLGQGPEFLIYFQGTGAADDSGLPNDRFFAVRPEGSVSTLKIQRTERGDSAVYLCASSPKPNYEQYFGPGTRLTVT.

The chain links TRBV27 to TRBJ2-1; 10 positions agree with TRBD2. The CDR3 is 17 residues long. CDR1 is MNHEY and CDR2 is SMNVEV in the germline V gene (reference sequence). The V gene end was trimmed by 6 bases and the J gene end by 10 bases; junction bases not matched to a gene: 18. This CDR3 is CASSLISGRPQAGEQFF. The CDR3, as DNA: TGTGCCAGCAGCCTGATTAGCGGGAGGCCCCAGGCCGGCGAGCAGTTCTTC.

This clonotype has more than one count but fewer than ten. This chain links TRBV5-1 with TRBJ2-7; 8 bases line up with TRBD2. Germline CDR1 is SGHRS and CDR2 is YFSETQ. The CDR3 is made up of 14 amino acids. J lost 5 bases, V lost 6 bases, and 10 bases had no gene match. CDR3: CASTGRGASNEQYF. CDR3 DNA sequence: TGCGCCAGCACCGGGCGGGGGGCGAGCAACGAGCAGTACTTC.

The rearrangement joins TRBV3-1 to TRBJ1-1; TRBD1 aligns across 7 bases. Germline V gene lookup returns CDR1 LGHDT and CDR2 YNNKEL (reference sequence). The CDR3 covers 13 residues. J gave up 6 bases and V 8 bases, and 9 bases lay outside the gene matches. CDR3 sequence: CASLRQGGSEAFF. The CDR3 coding sequence is TGTGCCAGCCTCCGACAGGGTGGGTCTGAAGCTTTCTTT.

The chain's CDR3 is CASSQGGTSGSETQYF. In DNA, the CDR3 is TGTGCCAGCAGCCAAGGAGGGACTAGTGGGTCTGAGACCCAGTACTTC. The chain has TRBV4-2 and TRBJ2-5, with 8 bases lining up with TRBD2. The CDR3 contains 16 residues. From germline, CDR1 is LGHNA and CDR2 YNFKEQ. With 1 base clipped from V and 5 bases from J, the junction kept 9 bases outside the gene matches.

This clonotype has more than one count but fewer than ten. The genes are TRBV24-1 and TRBJ1-2, with D maybe TRBD1 (5 bases). Per the germline V gene, CDR1 is KGHDR and CDR2 is SFDVKD. Deletions cut 2 bases from V and 4 bases from J, with 13 bases between. This CDR3 contains 15 residues. The CDR3: CATSDSRPDIYGYTF. DNA for the CDR3: TGTGCCACCAGTGATTCCCGACCGGACATCTATGGCTACACCTTC.

This clonotype has a handful of counts. The genes are TRBV7-2 and TRBJ2-3, with 10 bases that match TRBD2. Unmatched junction bases numbered 4, after V lost 6 bases and J lost 1 base. Per the germline V gene, CDR1 is SGHTA and CDR2 is FQGNSA. CDR3 length equals 15 residues. Written as DNA, the CDR3 is TGTGCCAGCAGACAAGCGGGGGGGGGCACAGATACGCAGTATTTT. Translated: CASRQAGGGTDTQYF.

A word on this clonotype: The junction and the germline gene differ at one end; a read error may be behind it. The chain couples TRBV6-1 to TRBJ2-1, with 10 bases aligning to TRBD2. The CDR3 covers 15 residues. Germline V lookup: CDR1 MNHNS, CDR2 SASEGT. This chain's CDR3 is CASSAGTSEYNDQFF. The CDR3 nucleotides read TGTGCCAGCTCCGCCGGGACTAGCGAGTACAATGACCAGTTCTTC.

This clonotype has just a few counts. The V gene is TRBV7-2, the J gene TRBJ2-1; TRBD2 agrees at 12 bases. CDR1 is SGHTA, CDR2 FQGNSA, per germline. There are 17 residues in the CDR3. V gave up 5 bases and J gave up 3 bases; unmatched junction bases: 8. CDR3 DNA: TGTGCCAGCAGCCCGAAGACTAGCGGGGGTAGCTACAATGAGCAGTTCTTC. Protein: CASSPKTSGGSYNEQFF.

The chain couples TRBV9 to TRBJ1-2, with a possible D match to TRBD1 (6 bases). The CDR3 spans 13 residues. Deletions cut 3 bases from V and 6 bases from J, with 12 bases between. CDR1 and CDR2 from the germline V gene are SGDLS and YYNGEE. The CDR3 nucleotides read TGTGCCAGCAGCGCGGACAGAAAAGATGGCTACACCTTC. This encodes CASSADRKDGYTF.

This clonotype was seen more than once but under ten times. This chain links TRBV10-3 with TRBJ1-5; 7 bases are shared with TRBD1. The CDR3 consists of 14 residues. CDR1 and CDR2 (germline): ENHRY, SYGVKD. The trim removed 6 bases at V and 6 bases at J, leaving 8 bases unmatched. This CDR3 reads CAISDRDVGQPQHF. The CDR3 bases are TGTGCCATCAGCGACAGGGATGTTGGTCAGCCCCAGCATTTT.

The V and J genes are TRBV30 and TRBJ2-3; D is perhaps TRBD2 (6 bases). V was cut by 2 bases and J by 0 bases, with 15 bases left in between. The germline CDR1 and CDR2 sequences are GTSNPN and SVGIG (reference sequence). This CDR3 region has 16 residues. DNA for the CDR3: TGTGCCTGGAGTAGCTGGGGCGGGGCTAGCACAGATACGCAGTATTTT. Its protein product is CAWSSWGGASTDTQYF.

This clonotype turned up a few times. The V and J genes are TRBV5-1 and TRBJ2-1; TRBD2 agrees at 11 bases. The V and J ends lost 4 bases and 7 bases, in that order; junction bases with no gene match: 10. CDR3 length equals 16 residues. CDR1 is SGHRS, CDR2 YFSETQ, per germline. The CDR3 here is CASSVLIAGGENEQFF. In DNA form, the CDR3 reads TGCGCCAGCAGCGTCCTTATAGCGGGGGGGGAGAATGAGCAGTTCTTC.

This clonotype was seen a few times. V usage is TRBV25-1 and J usage is TRBJ2-3; maybe TRBD1 (5 bases). The CDR3 is 15 amino acids. Trimming shortened V by 4 bases and J by 2 bases, and 13 bases separated the two germline ends. Germline values: CDR1 MGHDK, CDR2 SYGVNS. The CDR3 DNA reads as TGTGCCAGCAGTGTTAACAGGATAGCCACAGATACGCAGTATTTT. Protein sequence: CASSVNRIATDTQYF. Filled out from reference TRBV25-1 and TRBJ2-3, the complete variable domain reads EADIYQTPRYLVIGTGKKITLECSQTMGHDKMYWYQQDPGMELHLIHYSYGVNSTEKGDLSSESTVSRIRTEHFPLTLESARPSHTSQYLCASSVNRIATDTQYFGPGTRLTVL.

This clonotype was found many times. The chain carries TRBV29-1 and TRBJ1-2; D gene ambiguous. V was clipped by 7 bases and J by 8 bases, with 20 bases between them. CDR3 length: 13 residues. CDR1 and CDR2 from the germline V gene are SQVTM and ANQGSEA. The CDR3: CSAPTKGLGGYTF. In DNA form, the CDR3 reads TGCAGCGCTCCCACCAAGGGCCTGGGGGGCTACACCTTC.

This clonotype occurred a few times. The chain carries TRBV15 and TRBJ2-7, with 10 bases lining up with TRBD2. The CDR3 runs to 15 residues. Trimming cost V 4 bases and J 2 bases; bases outside gene matches: 5. The germline V gene has CDR1 LNHNV and CDR2 YYDKDF (reference sequence). The CDR3 protein is CATSTRTSGTYEQYF. CDR3 DNA: TGTGCCACCAGCACCAGGACTAGCGGCACCTACGAGCAGTACTTC.

At least ten counts were recorded for this clonotype. This chain connects TRBV7-8 to TRBJ2-1; 7 bases fit TRBD2. This CDR3 is built from 14 residues. J gave up 8 bases and V 3 bases, and 7 bases lay outside the gene matches. Germline V gene data show CDR1 as SGHVS and CDR2 as FQNEAQ. The CDR3 spells CASSFGLAVDEQFF. CDR3 sequence (DNA): TGTGCCAGCAGCTTTGGGCTAGCGGTCGATGAGCAGTTCTTC.